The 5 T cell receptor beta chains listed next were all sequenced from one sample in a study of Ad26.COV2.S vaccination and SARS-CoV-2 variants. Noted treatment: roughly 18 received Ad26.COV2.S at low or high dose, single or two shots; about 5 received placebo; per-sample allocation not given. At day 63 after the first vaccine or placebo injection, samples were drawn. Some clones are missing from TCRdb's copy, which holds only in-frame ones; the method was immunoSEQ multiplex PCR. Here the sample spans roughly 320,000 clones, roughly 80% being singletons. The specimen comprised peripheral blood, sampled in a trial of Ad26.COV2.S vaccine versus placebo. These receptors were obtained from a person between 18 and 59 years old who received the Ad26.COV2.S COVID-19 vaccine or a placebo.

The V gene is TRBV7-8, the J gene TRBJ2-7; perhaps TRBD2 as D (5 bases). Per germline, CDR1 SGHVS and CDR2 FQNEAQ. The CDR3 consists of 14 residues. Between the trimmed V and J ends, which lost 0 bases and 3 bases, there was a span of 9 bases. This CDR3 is CASSLARAGYEQYF. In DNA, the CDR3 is TGTGCCAGCAGCTTAGCGCGTGCGGGCTACGAGCAGTACTTC.

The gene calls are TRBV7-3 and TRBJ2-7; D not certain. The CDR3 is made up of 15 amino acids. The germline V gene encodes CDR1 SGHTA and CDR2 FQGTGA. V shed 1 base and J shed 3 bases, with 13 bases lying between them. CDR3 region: CASSLMASDNYEQYF. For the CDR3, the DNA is TGTGCCAGCAGCTTAATGGCGTCAGATAACTACGAGCAGTACTTC.

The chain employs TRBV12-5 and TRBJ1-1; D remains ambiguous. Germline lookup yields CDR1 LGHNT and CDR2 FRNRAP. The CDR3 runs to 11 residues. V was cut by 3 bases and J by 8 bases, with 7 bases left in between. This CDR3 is CASGFNSEAFF. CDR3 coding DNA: TGTGCTAGTGGTTTTAACAGCGAAGCTTTCTTT.

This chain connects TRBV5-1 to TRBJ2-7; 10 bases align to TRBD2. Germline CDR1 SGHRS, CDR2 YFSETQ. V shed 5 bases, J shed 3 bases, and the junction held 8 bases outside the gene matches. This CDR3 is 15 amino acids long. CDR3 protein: CASSWTSGAIYEQYF. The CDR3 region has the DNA TGCGCCAGCAGTTGGACTAGCGGAGCGATCTACGAGCAGTACTTC.

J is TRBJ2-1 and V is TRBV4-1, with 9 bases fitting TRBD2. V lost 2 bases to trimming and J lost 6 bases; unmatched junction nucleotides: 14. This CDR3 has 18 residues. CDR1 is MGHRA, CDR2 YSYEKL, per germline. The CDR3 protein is CASSQRSQRGARVNEQFF. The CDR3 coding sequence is TGCGCCAGCAGCCAAAGGTCCCAGCGGGGGGCTAGGGTCAATGAGCAGTTCTTC.